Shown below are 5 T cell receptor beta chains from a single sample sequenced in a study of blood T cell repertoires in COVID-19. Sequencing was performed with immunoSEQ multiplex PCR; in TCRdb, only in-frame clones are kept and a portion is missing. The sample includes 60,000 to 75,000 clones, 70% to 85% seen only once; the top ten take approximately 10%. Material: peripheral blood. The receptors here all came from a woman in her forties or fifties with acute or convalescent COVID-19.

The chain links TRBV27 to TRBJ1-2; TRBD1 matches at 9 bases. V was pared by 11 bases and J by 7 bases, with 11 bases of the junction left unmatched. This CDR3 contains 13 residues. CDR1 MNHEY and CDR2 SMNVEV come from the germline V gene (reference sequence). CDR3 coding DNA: TGTGCCGGCGGACAGGGGATAGGAAGTGGCTACACCTTC. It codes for CAGGQGIGSGYTF.

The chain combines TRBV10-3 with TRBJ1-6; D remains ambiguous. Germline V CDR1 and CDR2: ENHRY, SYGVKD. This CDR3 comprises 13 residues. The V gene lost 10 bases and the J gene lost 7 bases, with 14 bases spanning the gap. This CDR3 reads CATNPQFNSPLHF. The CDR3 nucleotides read TGTGCCACCAACCCACAGTTCAATTCACCCCTCCACTTT.

CDR3 nucleotide sequence: TGTGCCAGCAGCCAAGATACAAGCGGGAGCTCCTACGAGCAGTACTTC. Protein: CASSQDTSGSSYEQYF. This chain uses TRBV4-2 with TRBJ2-7; the match to TRBD2 covers 8 bases. Losses at the gene ends were 0 bases for V and 0 bases for J; bases not matched to a gene: 4. The CDR3 spans 16 residues. Looked up from germline, CDR1 is LGHNA and CDR2 is YNFKEQ.

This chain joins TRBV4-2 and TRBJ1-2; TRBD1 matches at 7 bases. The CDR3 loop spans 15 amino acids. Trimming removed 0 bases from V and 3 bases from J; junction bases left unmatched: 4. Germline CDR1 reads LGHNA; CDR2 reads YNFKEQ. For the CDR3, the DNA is TGTGCCAGCAGCCAAGAGGGGGGACAGCACTATGGCTACACCTTC. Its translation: CASSQEGGQHYGYTF.

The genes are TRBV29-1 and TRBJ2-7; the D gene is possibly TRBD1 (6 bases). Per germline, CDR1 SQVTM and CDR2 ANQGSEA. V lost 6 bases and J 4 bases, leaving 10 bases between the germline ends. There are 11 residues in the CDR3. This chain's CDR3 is CSVGTGYEQYF. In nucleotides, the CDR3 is TGCAGCGTCGGAACAGGGTACGAGCAGTACTTC.